The following is a T cell receptor beta chain sequence with its context. Its antigen remains unidentified. What was amplified from RNA transcripts were TCR beta CDR3 regions. HTBI primers were employed in a first-round RT-PCR of the TCR CDR3. TCRdb reprocessed the multiplex PCR reads via MiXCR and lists one record per CDR3 protein. This sample carries fewer than 40,000 distinct CDR3 sequences, roughly 52% of them seen once, and the ten largest clones take roughly 15%. Ophthalmopathy cases scored 3 or more on the Clinical Activity Score and 4 or more on NOSPECS grade, with duration below 3 months. This entry belongs to a study of T cells in Graves' hyperthyroidism and ophthalmopathy. The CDR3 runs 14 residues. Germline V CDR1 and CDR2: DFQATT, SNEGSKA (reference sequence). The J segment lost 4 bases and the V segment lost 6 bases, leaving 10 bases of the junction unmatched. Whole-study results and caveats: Progression to ophthalmopathy was predicted a median of roughly 6.5 months early. Most thyroid-expanded clonotypes above 0.001 were also found in blood.

This clonotype originated in a man in his forties with Graves' ophthalmopathy. This rearrangement joins TRBV20-1 to TRBJ2-7, with 9 bases matching TRBD2. The sequenced sample was blood. The CDR3 nucleotides read TGCAGTGCGAGCTTAGCGGGGGCTACATACGAGCAGTACTTC. This translates into CSASLAGATYEQYF.